The 8 T cell receptor beta chains below were found in one sample sequenced in a study of identical twins. TCRdb reanalysed the 5' RACE reads using MiXCR and keeps one entry per CDR3 protein. This table holds some 1,600,000 distinct CDR3 sequences, around 33% found once. Sequencing was performed on cord blood. The origin of the receptors is a newborn girl in good health.

V gene TRBV12-5 combines with J gene TRBJ2-7, with 10 bases fitting TRBD2. The germline CDR1 and CDR2 sequences are LGHNT and FRNRAP. The V segment lost 0 bases and the J segment 4 bases; nucleotides outside the gene matches: 21. This CDR3 is 21 amino acids long. CDR3 in amino acids: CASGLVPPPTSGPELAYEQYF. DNA for the CDR3: TGTGCTAGTGGTTTGGTTCCCCCTCCGACTAGCGGGCCTGAATTGGCGTACGAGCAGTACTTC.

The V and J genes are TRBV20-1 and TRBJ1-2, with D possibly matching TRBD1 (6 bases). CDR1 and CDR2 (germline): DFQATT, SNEGSKA (reference sequence). The CDR3 is made up of 11 amino acids. Deletions cut 6 bases from V and 6 bases from J, with 11 bases between. The chain's CDR3 is CSASGGHGYTF. The CDR3 region has the DNA TGCAGTGCGAGCGGGGGCCATGGCTACACCTTC.

This clonotype showed up just a few times. This chain joins TRBV6-6 and TRBJ1-2; tentative D call: TRBD1 (5 bases). The CDR3 runs 15 residues. Trimming pared 0 bases from V and 3 bases from J, leaving 11 bases between. Germline-derived CDR1 and CDR2 are MNHNY and SVGAGI (reference sequence). CDR3 region: CASSYSQGGHYGYTF. The DNA for the CDR3 is TGTGCCAGCAGTTACTCGCAGGGAGGGCACTATGGCTACACCTTC.

This sequence joins TRBV3-1 and TRBJ2-3; 8 nucleotides agree with TRBD2. The germline CDR1 and CDR2 sequences are LGHDT and YNNKEL (reference sequence). The CDR3 has 15 amino acids. With 4 bases clipped from V and 1 base from J, the junction kept 4 bases outside the gene matches. CDR3 bases: TGTGCCAGCAGCCCCAAGCGGGGGCGCACAGATACGCAGTATTTT. Encoded protein: CASSPKRGRTDTQYF.

The chain joins TRBV29-1 to TRBJ2-1; TRBD2 aligns across 13 bases. CDR1 and CDR2 (germline): SQVTM, ANQGSEA. The V gene end was trimmed by 6 bases and the J gene end by 4 bases; junction bases not matched to a gene: 3. The CDR3 is made up of 14 amino acids. The CDR3, as DNA: TGCAGCGTCGCGACTAGCGGGAGGTACAATGAGCAGTTCTTC. Translation: CSVATSGRYNEQFF.

This clonotype was detected ten times or more. V usage is TRBV29-1 and J usage is TRBJ2-7; TRBD1 or TRBD2 may be the D gene (6 bases each). Germline values: CDR1 SQVTM, CDR2 ANQGSEA. The CDR3 totals 11 residues. Trimming pared 6 bases from V and 4 bases from J, leaving 10 bases between. In DNA form, the CDR3 reads TGCAGCGTCGGGGGCCGGTACGAGCAGTACTTC. Protein product: CSVGGRYEQYF.

This clonotype was counted between two and nine times. The chain employs TRBV20-1 and TRBJ1-6, with D perhaps TRBD1 (5 bases). The germline V and J ends were trimmed by 1 base and 5 bases, with 6 bases remaining between them. Germline values: CDR1 DFQATT, CDR2 SNEGSKA (reference sequence). This CDR3 is 13 amino acids long. CDR3 DNA sequence: TGCAGTGCTAGAGGGGGGAATAATTCACCCCTCCACTTT. This sequence encodes CSARGGNNSPLHF.

V is TRBV5-1 and J is TRBJ1-1; D not resolved. Per the germline V gene, CDR1 is SGHRS and CDR2 is YFSETQ. Trimming stripped 2 bases from V and 2 bases from J, with 13 bases between. The CDR3 is 15 amino acids. CDR3 sequence (DNA): TGCGCCAGCAGCTTAGTACGACAAGCCAACACTGAAGCTTTCTTT. This encodes CASSLVRQANTEAFF.